Listed below are T cell receptor beta chains from one sample, sequenced in a study of OX40 agonist ivuxolimab in advanced cancers. Produced via immunoSEQ multiplex PCR; TCRdb's table is partial and in-frame only. The sample lists 40,000 to 45,000 clones; approximately 84% were seen once. Sequencing was performed on CD4+ or CD8+ T cells sorted from blood, taken in a trial of the OX40 agonist ivuxolimab. The receptors here all came from an adult with an advanced solid tumor such as melanoma, head and neck, liver or kidney cancer. CDR3s leave out the opening cysteine and the closing phenylalanine or tryptophan. The order of the fields is V gene, clone size, CDR3 protein. Not all rows give a size; the values are once, few, many and, for expanded clones, a class.

v_call: TRBV29-1; clone_size: -; cdr3_aa: SVIKGLLYEQY
v_call: TRBV30; clone_size: -; cdr3_aa: AWSVASYEQY
v_call: TRBV7-8; clone_size: -; cdr3_aa: ASSPGRFNYGYT
v_call: TRBV7-2; clone_size: few; cdr3_aa: ASSTWDEQF
v_call: TRBV2; clone_size: medium-sized; cdr3_aa: ASSESLQATVSGNTIY
v_call: TRBV10-3; clone_size: -; cdr3_aa: AIRGDRSGNTIY
v_call: TRBV14; clone_size: -; cdr3_aa: ASSLDSWAYEQY
v_call: TRBV7-9; clone_size: -; cdr3_aa: ASSEYEGGSTDTQY
v_call: TRBV11-2; clone_size: -; cdr3_aa: ASSLGAGTEQF
v_call: TRBV7-9; clone_size: -; cdr3_aa: ASSPGLAMYEQY
v_call: TRBV27; clone_size: -; cdr3_aa: ASGRGYSNQPQH
v_call: TRBV30; clone_size: -; cdr3_aa: AWSVPGQGARGYT